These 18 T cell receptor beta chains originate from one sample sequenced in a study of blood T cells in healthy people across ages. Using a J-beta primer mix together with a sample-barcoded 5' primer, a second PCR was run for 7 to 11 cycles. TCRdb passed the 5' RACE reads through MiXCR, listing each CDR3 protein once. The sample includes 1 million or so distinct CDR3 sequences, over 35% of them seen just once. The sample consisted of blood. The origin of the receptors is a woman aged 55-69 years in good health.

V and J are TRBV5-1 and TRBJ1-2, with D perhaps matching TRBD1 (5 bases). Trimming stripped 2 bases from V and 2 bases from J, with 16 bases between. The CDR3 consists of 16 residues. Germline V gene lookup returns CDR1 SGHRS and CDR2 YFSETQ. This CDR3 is CASSFGAGRGNYGYTF. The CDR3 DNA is TGCGCCAGCAGCTTTGGGGCCGGCAGAGGGAACTATGGCTACACCTTC.

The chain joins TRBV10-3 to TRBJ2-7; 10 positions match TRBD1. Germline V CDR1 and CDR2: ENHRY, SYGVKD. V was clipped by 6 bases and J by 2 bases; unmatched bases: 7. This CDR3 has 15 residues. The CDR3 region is CAIRAPGQGTYEQYF. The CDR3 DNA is TGTGCCATCAGAGCACCGGGACAGGGGACCTACGAGCAGTACTTC.

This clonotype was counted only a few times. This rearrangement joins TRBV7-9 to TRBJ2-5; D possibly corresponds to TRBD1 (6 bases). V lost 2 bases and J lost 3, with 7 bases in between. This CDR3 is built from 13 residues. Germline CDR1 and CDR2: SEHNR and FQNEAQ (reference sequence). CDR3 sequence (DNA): TGTGCCAGCAGCTTATGGGACAAAGAGACCCAGTACTTC. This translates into CASSLWDKETQYF.

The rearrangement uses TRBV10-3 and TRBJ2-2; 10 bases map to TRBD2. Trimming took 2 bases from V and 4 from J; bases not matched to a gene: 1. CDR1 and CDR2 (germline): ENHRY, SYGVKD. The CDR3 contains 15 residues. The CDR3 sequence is CAISEGLAATGELFF. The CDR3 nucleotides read TGTGCCATCAGTGAGGGACTAGCGGCCACCGGGGAGCTGTTTTTT.

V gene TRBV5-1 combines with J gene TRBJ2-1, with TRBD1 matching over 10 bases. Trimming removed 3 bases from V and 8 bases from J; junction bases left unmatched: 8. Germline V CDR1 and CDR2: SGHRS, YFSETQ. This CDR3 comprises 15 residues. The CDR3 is CASSWGQGKADEQFF. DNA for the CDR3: TGCGCCAGCAGCTGGGGACAGGGGAAGGCCGATGAGCAGTTCTTC.

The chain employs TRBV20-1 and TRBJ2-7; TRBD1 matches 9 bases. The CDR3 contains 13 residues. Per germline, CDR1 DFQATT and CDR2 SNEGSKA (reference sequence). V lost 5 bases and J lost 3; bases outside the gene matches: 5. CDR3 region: CSAVGQGIYEQYF. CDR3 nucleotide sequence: TGCAGTGCTGTCGGACAGGGGATCTACGAGCAGTACTTC.

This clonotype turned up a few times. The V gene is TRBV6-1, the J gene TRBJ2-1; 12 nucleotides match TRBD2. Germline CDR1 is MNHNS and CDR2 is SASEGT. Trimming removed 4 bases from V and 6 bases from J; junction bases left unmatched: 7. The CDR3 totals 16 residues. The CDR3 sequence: CASSGRLAGVRNEQFF. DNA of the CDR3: TGTGCCAGCAGTGGCCGACTAGCGGGAGTTCGCAATGAGCAGTTCTTC.

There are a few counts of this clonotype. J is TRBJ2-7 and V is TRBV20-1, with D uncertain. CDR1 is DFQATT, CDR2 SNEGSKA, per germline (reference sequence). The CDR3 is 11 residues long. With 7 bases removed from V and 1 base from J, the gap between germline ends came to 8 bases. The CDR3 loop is CSVWWSYEQYF. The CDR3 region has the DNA TGCAGTGTGTGGTGGTCCTACGAGCAGTACTTC.

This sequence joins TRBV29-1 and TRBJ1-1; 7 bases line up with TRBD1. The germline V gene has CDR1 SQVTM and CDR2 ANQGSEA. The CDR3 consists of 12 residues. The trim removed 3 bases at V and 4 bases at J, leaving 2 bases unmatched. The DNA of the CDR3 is TGCAGCGTTGACCGGACAGGCACTGAAGCTTTCTTT. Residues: CSVDRTGTEAFF.

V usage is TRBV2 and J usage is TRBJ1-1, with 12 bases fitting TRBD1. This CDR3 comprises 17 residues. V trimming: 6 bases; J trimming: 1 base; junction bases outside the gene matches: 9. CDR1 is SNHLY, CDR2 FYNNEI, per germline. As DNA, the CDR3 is TGTGCCAGCAGATATGAGGGACAGGGGGCGAAGAACACTGAAGCTTTCTTT. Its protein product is CASRYEGQGAKNTEAFF.

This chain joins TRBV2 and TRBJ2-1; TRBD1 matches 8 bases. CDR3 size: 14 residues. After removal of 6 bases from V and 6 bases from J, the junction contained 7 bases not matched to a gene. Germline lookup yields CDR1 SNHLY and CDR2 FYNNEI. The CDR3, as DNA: TGTGCCAGCAGGCTCGGACAGGGTGGCAATGAGCAGTTCTTC. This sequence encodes CASRLGQGGNEQFF.

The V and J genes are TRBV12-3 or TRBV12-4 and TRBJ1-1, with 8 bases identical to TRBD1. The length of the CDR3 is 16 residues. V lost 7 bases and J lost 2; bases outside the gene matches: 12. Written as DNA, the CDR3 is TGTGCCAGCATCAGCGGACAGGGAACGTTAAACACTGAAGCTTTCTTT. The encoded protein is CASISGQGTLNTEAFF.

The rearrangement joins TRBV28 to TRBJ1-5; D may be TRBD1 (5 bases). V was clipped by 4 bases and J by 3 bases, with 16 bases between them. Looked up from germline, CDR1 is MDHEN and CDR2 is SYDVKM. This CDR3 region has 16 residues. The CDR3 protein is CASSSPGSSLNQPQHF. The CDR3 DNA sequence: TGTGCCAGCAGTTCTCCAGGGTCCTCCCTCAATCAGCCCCAGCATTTT.

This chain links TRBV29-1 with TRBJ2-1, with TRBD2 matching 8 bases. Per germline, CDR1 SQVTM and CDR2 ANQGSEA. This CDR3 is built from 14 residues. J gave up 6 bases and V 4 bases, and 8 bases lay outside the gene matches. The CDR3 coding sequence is TGCAGCGTTGGCGGAGCGGGAGTATTCAATGAGCAGTTCTTC. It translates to CSVGGAGVFNEQFF.

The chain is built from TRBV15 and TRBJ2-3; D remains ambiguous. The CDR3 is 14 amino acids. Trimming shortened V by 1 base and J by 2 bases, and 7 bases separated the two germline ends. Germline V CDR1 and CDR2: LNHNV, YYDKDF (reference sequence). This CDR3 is CATSRGRDTDTQYF. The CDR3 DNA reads TGTGCCACCAGCAGAGGTAGGGACACAGATACGCAGTATTTT.

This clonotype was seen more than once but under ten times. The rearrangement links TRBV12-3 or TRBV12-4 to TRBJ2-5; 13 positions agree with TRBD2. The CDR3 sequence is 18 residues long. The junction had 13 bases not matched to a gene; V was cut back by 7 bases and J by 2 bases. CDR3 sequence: CASKGTSGIFLGQETQYF. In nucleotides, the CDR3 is TGTGCCAGCAAGGGGACTAGCGGGATTTTTCTTGGGCAAGAGACCCAGTACTTC.

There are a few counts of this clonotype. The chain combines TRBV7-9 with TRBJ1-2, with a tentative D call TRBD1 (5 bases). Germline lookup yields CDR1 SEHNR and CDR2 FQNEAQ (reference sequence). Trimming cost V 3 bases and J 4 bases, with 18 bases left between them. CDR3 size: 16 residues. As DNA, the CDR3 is TGTGCCAGCAGCTTTTTTCCGGGCAGGGCGGTCTATGGCTACACCTTC. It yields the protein CASSFFPGRAVYGYTF. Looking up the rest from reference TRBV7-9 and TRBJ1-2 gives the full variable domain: DTGVSQNPRHKITKRGQNVTFRCDPISEHNRLYWYRQTLGQGPEFLTYFQNEAQLEKSRLLSDRFSAERPKGSFSTLEIQRTEQGDSAMYLCASSFFPGRAVYGYTFGSGTRLTVV.

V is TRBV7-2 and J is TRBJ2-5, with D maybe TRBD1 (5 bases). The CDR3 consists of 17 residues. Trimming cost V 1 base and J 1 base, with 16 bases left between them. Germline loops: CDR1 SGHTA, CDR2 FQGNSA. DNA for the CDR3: TGTGCCAGCAGCTTAGACGAGATGGGGCCCAGCCAAGAGACCCAGTACTTC. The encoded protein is CASSLDEMGPSQETQYF.